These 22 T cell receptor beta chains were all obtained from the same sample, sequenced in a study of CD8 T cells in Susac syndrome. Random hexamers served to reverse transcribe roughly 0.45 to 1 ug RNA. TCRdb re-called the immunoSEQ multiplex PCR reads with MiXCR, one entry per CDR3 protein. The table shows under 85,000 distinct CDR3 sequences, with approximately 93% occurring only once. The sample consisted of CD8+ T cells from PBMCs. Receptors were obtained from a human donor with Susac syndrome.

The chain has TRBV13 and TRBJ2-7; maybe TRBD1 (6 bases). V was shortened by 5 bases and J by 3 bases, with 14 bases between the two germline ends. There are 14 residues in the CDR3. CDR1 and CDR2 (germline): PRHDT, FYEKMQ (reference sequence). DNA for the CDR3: TGTGCCAGCAGCGGCCTGGACAGCCGCTACGAGCAGTACTTC. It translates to CASSGLDSRYEQYF.

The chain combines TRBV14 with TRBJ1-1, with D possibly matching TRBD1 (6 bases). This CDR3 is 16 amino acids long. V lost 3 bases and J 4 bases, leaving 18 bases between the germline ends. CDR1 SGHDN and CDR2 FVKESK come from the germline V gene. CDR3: CASSHPERGGSTEAFF. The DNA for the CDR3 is TGTGCCAGCAGCCACCCCGAGAGAGGGGGATCCACTGAAGCTTTCTTT.

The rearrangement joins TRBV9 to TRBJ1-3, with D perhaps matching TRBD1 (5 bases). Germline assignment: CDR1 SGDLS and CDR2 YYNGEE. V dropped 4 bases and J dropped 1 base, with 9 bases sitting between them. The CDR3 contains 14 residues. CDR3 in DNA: TGTGCCAGCAGCACGGGGGGATCTGGAAACACCATATATTTT. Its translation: CASSTGGSGNTIYF.

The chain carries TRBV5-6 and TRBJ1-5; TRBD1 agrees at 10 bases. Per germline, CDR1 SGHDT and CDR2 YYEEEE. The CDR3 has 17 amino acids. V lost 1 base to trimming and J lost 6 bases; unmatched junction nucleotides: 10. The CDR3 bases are TGTGCCAGCAGCTTGCGCCCCGGGACAGGGGATGGTCAGCCCCAGCATTTT. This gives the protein CASSLRPGTGDGQPQHF.

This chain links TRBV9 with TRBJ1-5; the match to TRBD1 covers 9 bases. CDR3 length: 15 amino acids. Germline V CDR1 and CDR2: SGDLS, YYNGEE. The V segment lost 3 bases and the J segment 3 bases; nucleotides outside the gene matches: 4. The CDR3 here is CASSETGGLNQPQHF. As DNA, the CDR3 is TGTGCCAGCAGCGAAACAGGGGGCCTCAATCAGCCCCAGCATTTT.

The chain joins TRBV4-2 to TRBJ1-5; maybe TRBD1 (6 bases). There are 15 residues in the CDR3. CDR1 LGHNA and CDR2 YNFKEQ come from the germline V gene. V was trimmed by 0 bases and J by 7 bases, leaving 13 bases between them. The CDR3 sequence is CASSQDSGVGQPQHF. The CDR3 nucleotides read TGTGCCAGCAGCCAAGATTCAGGGGTTGGGCAGCCCCAGCATTTT.

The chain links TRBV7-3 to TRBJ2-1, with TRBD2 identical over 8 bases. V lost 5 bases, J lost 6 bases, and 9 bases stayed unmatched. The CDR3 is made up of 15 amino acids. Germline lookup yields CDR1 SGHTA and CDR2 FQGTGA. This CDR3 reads CASSMTSAPVNEQFF. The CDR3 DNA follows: TGTGCCAGCAGCATGACTAGCGCGCCGGTCAATGAGCAGTTCTTC.

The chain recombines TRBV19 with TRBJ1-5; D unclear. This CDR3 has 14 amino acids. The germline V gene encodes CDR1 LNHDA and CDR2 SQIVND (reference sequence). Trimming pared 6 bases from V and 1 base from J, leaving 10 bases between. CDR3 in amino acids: CASSPDESNQPQHF. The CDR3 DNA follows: TGTGCCAGTAGCCCCGATGAGAGCAATCAGCCCCAGCATTTT.

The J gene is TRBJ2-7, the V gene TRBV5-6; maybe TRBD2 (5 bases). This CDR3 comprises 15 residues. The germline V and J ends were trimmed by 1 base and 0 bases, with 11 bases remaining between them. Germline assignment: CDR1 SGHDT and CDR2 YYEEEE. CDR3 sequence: CASSLWLGSSYEQYF. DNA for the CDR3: TGTGCCAGCAGCTTGTGGCTGGGGAGCTCCTACGAGCAGTACTTC.

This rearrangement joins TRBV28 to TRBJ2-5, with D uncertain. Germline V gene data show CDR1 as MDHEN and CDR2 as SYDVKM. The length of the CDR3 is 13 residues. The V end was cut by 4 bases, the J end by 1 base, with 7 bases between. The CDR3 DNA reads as TGTGCCAGCAGTTCACAGCTCCAAGAGACCCAGTACTTC. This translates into CASSSQLQETQYF.

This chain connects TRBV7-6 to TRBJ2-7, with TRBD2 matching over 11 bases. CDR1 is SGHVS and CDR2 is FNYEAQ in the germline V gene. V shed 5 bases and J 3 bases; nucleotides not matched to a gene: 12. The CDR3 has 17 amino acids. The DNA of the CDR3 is TGTGCCAGCAGCCCAGACCATACTAGCGGGGGCATCTACGAGCAGTACTTC. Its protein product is CASSPDHTSGGIYEQYF.

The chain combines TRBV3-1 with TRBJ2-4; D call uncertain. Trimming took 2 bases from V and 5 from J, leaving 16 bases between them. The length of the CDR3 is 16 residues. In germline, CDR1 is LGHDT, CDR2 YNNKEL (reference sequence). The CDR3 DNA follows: TGTGCCAGCAGCCAATCCACGGCCGGGTTGGAAAACATTCAGTACTTC. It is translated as CASSQSTAGLENIQYF.

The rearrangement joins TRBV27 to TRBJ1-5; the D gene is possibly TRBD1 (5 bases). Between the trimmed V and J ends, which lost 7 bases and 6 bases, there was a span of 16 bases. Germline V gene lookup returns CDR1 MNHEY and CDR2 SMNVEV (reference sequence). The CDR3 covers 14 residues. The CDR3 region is CASMGVGVRQPQHF. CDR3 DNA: TGTGCCAGCATGGGGGTTGGGGTGCGTCAGCCCCAGCATTTT.

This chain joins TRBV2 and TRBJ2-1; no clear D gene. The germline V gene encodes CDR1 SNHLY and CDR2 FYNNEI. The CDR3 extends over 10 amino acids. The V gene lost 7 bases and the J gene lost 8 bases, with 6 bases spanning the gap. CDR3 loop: CASTVDEQFF. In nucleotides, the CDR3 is TGTGCCAGCACGGTGGATGAGCAGTTCTTC.

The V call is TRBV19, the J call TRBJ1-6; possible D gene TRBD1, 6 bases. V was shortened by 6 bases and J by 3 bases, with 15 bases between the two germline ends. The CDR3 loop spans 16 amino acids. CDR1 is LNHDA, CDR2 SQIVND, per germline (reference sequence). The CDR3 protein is CASRGQEELYNSPLHF. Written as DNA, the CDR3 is TGTGCCAGTAGGGGACAAGAAGAACTCTATAATTCACCCCTCCACTTT.

The DNA for the CDR3 is TGTGCCAGCAGCGAAGACCGGGACTCCTACGAGCAGTACTTC. Its protein is CASSEDRDSYEQYF. The rearrangement joins TRBV7-8 to TRBJ2-7, with a possible D match to TRBD2 (5 bases). CDR1 and CDR2 (germline): SGHVS, FQNEAQ. Trimming shortened V by 5 bases and J by 0 bases, and 11 bases separated the two germline ends. The CDR3 extends over 14 amino acids.

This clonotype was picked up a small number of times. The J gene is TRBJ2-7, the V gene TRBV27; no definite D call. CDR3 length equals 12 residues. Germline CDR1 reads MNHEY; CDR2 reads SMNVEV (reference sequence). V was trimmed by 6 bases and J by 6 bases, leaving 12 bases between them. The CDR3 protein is CASSPNMGEQYF. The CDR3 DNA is TGTGCCAGCAGCCCTAACATGGGCGAGCAGTACTTC.

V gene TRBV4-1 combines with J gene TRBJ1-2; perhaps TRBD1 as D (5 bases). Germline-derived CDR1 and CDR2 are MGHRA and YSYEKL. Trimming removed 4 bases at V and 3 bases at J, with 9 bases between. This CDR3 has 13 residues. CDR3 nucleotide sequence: TGCGCCAGCAGCCTCCAGGGCCACTATGGCTACACCTTC. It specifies CASSLQGHYGYTF.

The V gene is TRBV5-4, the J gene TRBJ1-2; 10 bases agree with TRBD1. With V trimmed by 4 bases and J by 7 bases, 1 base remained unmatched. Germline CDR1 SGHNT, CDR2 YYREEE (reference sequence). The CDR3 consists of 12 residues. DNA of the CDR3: TGTGCCAGCAGCGGGACAGGGGTTGGCTACACCTTC. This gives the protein CASSGTGVGYTF.

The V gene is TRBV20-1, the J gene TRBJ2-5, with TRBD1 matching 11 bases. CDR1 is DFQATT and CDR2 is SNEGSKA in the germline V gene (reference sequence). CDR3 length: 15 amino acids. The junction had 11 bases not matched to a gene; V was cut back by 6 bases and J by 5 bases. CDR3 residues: CSAARGQGVEETQYF. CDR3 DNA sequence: TGCAGTGCCGCCCGGGGACAGGGGGTTGAGGAGACCCAGTACTTC.

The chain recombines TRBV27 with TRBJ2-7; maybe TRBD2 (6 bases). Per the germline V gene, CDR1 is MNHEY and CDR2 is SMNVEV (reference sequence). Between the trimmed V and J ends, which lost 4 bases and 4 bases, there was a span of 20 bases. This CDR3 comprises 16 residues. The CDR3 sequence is CASSSAGLQWGYEQYF. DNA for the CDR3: TGTGCCAGCAGTTCGGCGGGGCTACAATGGGGTTACGAGCAGTACTTC.

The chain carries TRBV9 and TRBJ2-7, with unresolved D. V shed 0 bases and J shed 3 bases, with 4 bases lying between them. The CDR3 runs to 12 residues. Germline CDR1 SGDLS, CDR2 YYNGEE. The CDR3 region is CASSVVDYEQYF. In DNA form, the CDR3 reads TGTGCCAGCAGCGTAGTTGACTACGAGCAGTACTTC.